Here is one T cell receptor beta chain with its context. The data were taken from a study of blood T cell repertoires in COVID-19. Assay: immunoSEQ multiplex PCR; the TCRdb copy retains only in-frame clones and omits some. This sample has fewer than 30,000 clones, with 60% to 80% found just once. From germline, CDR1 is SEHNR and CDR2 FQNEAQ (reference sequence). V was pared by 1 base and J by 5 bases, with 1 base of the junction left unmatched. The CDR3 extends over 15 amino acids. The chain is built from TRBV7-9 and TRBJ1-4; 10 nucleotides line up with TRBD1. The receptor was derived from a woman aged 70-85 years with active or convalescent COVID-19. Input material: peripheral blood. CDR3 residues: CASSLGTGGNEKLFF. The CDR3 DNA sequence: TGTGCCAGCAGCTTAGGGACAGGGGGGAATGAAAAACTGTTTTTT.